These 15 T cell receptor beta chains were all obtained from the same sample, sequenced in a study of blood T cell repertoires in COVID-19. Method: immunoSEQ multiplex PCR; TCRdb's copy keeps in-frame clones and lacks some. The sample contains about 100,000 clones, 85% to 90% of which appear only once. Sequenced material: peripheral blood. The origin of the receptors is a human donor in a cohort sampled during active COVID-19.

The gene calls are TRBV19 and TRBJ1-1; the D is unclear. CDR1 and CDR2 (germline): LNHDA, SQIVND (reference sequence). The V end was cut by 1 base, the J end by 3 bases, with 12 bases between. The CDR3 consists of 15 residues. The CDR3 DNA sequence: TGTGCCAGTAGTATAGCGGGGTTTACGGACACTGAAGCTTTCTTT. Translation: CASSIAGFTDTEAFF.

The chain couples TRBV2 to TRBJ2-3; D is uncertain. V lost 0 bases and J lost 5, with 9 bases in between. The CDR3 has 14 residues. Per the germline V gene, CDR1 is SNHLY and CDR2 is FYNNEI. DNA of the CDR3: TGTGCCAGCAGTGAAGCGCTAGGAGAAGATACGCAGTATTTT. This gives the protein CASSEALGEDTQYF.

This sequence joins TRBV2 and TRBJ2-7; 8 bases match TRBD2. The germline gives CDR1 SNHLY, CDR2 FYNNEI. V shed 5 bases, J shed 3 bases, and the junction held 12 bases outside the gene matches. The CDR3 runs 16 residues. The CDR3 DNA reads TGTGCCAGCAGTCAATCTCGGGGGGGCTTGGTCTACGAGCAGTACTTC. Translated, it gives CASSQSRGGLVYEQYF.

V and J are TRBV29-1 and TRBJ1-1, with 7 bases fitting TRBD1. V lost 4 bases to trimming and J lost 1 base; unmatched junction nucleotides: 3. Germline lookup yields CDR1 SQVTM and CDR2 ANQGSEA. The length of the CDR3 is 13 residues. The CDR3 protein is CSVARGANTEAFF. The DNA of the CDR3 is TGCAGCGTTGCCAGGGGGGCGAACACTGAAGCTTTCTTT.

V and J are TRBV27 and TRBJ1-2; 10 bases match TRBD1. Germline assignment: CDR1 MNHEY and CDR2 SMNVEV (reference sequence). The CDR3 consists of 15 residues. V trimming: 6 bases; J trimming: 5 bases; junction bases outside the gene matches: 9. The CDR3 reads CASRPNRDRGYGYTF. For the CDR3, the DNA is TGTGCCAGCAGGCCGAACCGGGACAGGGGTTATGGCTACACCTTC.

Here the CDR3 reads CASSWGQGVGEQYF. The CDR3 DNA follows: TGTGCCAGCAGCTGGGGACAGGGGGTGGGCGAGCAGTACTTC. This chain connects TRBV5-5 to TRBJ2-7, with 11 nucleotides matching TRBD1. The CDR3 runs to 14 residues. Germline CDR1 is SGHKS and CDR2 is YYEKEE (reference sequence). J was trimmed by 6 bases and V by 3 bases; bases with no gene match: 5. The full variable domain, its missing parts supplied by reference TRBV5-5 and TRBJ2-7, is DAGVTQSPTHLIKTRGQQVTLRCSPISGHKSVSWYQQVLGQGPQFIFQYYEKEERGRGNFPDRFSARQFPNYSSELNVNALLLGDSALYLCASSWGQGVGEQYFGPGTRLTVT.

The genes are TRBV11-2 and TRBJ1-1, with a tentative D call TRBD1 (6 bases). Trimming pared 0 bases from V and 2 bases from J, leaving 13 bases between. From germline, CDR1 is SGHAT and CDR2 FQNNGV. This CDR3 spans 16 amino acids. CDR3 nucleotides: TGTGCCAGCAGCTTAGATGGGGGCAGGGCCAACACTGAAGCTTTCTTT. This encodes CASSLDGGRANTEAFF.

V and J are TRBV6-2 or TRBV6-3 and TRBJ1-1; the match to TRBD1 covers 8 bases. V trimming: 6 bases; J trimming: 4 bases; junction bases outside the gene matches: 7. The CDR3 sequence is 14 residues long. Germline CDR1 is MNHEY and CDR2 is SVGEGT. The CDR3, as DNA: TGTGCCAGCAGCAGTCCAGGGGGCTTCACTGAAGCTTTCTTT. Translation: CASSSPGGFTEAFF.

This chain uses TRBV3-1 (or the pseudogene TRBV3-2) with TRBJ2-1; TRBD2 agrees at 10 bases. V lost 5 bases and J lost 6; bases outside the gene matches: 4. CDR1 and CDR2 from the germline V gene are LGHDT and YNNKEL (reference sequence). The CDR3 length is 14 residues. CDR3 loop: CASSGTSAANEQFF. The DNA of the CDR3 is TGTGCCAGCAGCGGGACTAGCGCTGCCAATGAGCAGTTCTTC.

V gene TRBV29-1 combines with J gene TRBJ2-7, with 7 bases matching TRBD2. Trimming cost V 4 bases and J 2 bases; bases outside gene matches: 5. The germline V gene encodes CDR1 SQVTM and CDR2 ANQGSEA. CDR3 length equals 13 residues. The CDR3 loop reads CSVVLAPAYEQYF. The CDR3 DNA reads TGCAGCGTTGTACTAGCGCCGGCCTACGAGCAGTACTTC.

The genes are TRBV10-3 and TRBJ2-1; 13 positions match TRBD2. After removal of 6 bases from V and 6 bases from J, the junction contained 2 bases not matched to a gene. The CDR3 runs 14 residues. Germline CDR1 and CDR2: ENHRY and SYGVKD. The CDR3 DNA reads TGTGCCATCAGCGGACTAGCGGGAGCCAATGAGCAGTTCTTC. Protein: CAISGLAGANEQFF.

V and J are TRBV15 and TRBJ2-7; maybe TRBD2 (6 bases). The CDR3 runs to 14 residues. The germline V gene has CDR1 LNHNV and CDR2 YYDKDF (reference sequence). Trimming removed 4 bases at V and 0 bases at J, with 10 bases between. CDR3: CATSTGDNSYEQYF. The CDR3 region has the DNA TGTGCCACCAGCACGGGAGACAACTCCTACGAGCAGTACTTC.

This chain links TRBV19 with TRBJ1-4; TRBD1 aligns across 7 bases. Germline V gene sequence: CDR1 LNHDA, CDR2 SQIVND (reference sequence). The CDR3 has 15 residues. J gave up 6 bases and V 5 bases, and 9 bases lay outside the gene matches. The CDR3 nucleotides read TGTGCCAGTAGTTCCTGGACAGGTTACTATGAAAAACTGTTTTTT. Protein: CASSSWTGYYEKLFF.

This clone was counted between two and nine times. The V gene is TRBV25-1, the J gene TRBJ1-4, with 8 positions matching TRBD1. The junction had 1 base not matched to a gene; V was cut back by 7 bases and J by 3 bases. CDR1 MGHDK and CDR2 SYGVNS come from the germline V gene. The CDR3 runs 13 residues. DNA of the CDR3: TGTGCCAGCAAGGACAGGGCTAATGAAAAACTGTTTTTT. Protein: CASKDRANEKLFF. Based on the CDR3 plus reference TRBV25-1 and TRBJ1-4, the full variable domain is EADIYQTPRYLVIGTGKKITLECSQTMGHDKMYWYQQDPGMELHLIHYSYGVNSTEKGDLSSESTVSRIRTEHFPLTLESARPSHTSQYLCASKDRANEKLFFGSGTQLSVL.

This sequence joins TRBV7-9 and TRBJ1-3, with a weak D call TRBD1 (6 bases). V was trimmed by 6 bases and J by 2 bases, leaving 11 bases between them. Germline V gives CDR1 SEHNR, CDR2 FQNEAQ (reference sequence). The CDR3 extends over 14 amino acids. CDR3 amino acids: CASSLTGTGNTIYF. In DNA form, the CDR3 reads TGTGCCAGCAGTTTGACAGGAACTGGAAACACCATATATTTT.